This T cell receptor beta chain came from a study of CD4+ T cells in melanoma. General study results and limits: CD8+ T cell, macrophage and B cell function reportedly correlated with neoantigen-specific CD4+ T cells. Reportedly, melanoma neoantigen-specific CD4+ T cells showed varied differentiation states.

Concerning this clone: The antigen is unknown.

Germline V gives CDR1 SGHAT, CDR2 FQDESV (reference sequence). The V end was cut by 4 bases, the J end by 5 bases, with 12 bases between. This CDR3 region has 15 residues. Clones were sequenced by immunoSEQ multiplex PCR, and TCRdb holds only the in-frame ones, with some missing. The table has approximately 110,000 clones, 92% seen once. This clonotype was sampled from a human donor with melanoma. The chain links TRBV11-1 to TRBJ1-6; a possible D gene is TRBD1 (6 bases). Sequencing was carried out using peripheral blood. CDR3 sequence: CASSYLRGNNSPLHF. DNA for the CDR3: TGTGCCAGCAGCTACCTTAGGGGGAATAATTCACCCCTCCACTTT.